The rows below give T cell receptor beta chains drawn from one sample of a study of control samples from healthy donors and cancer patients. Repertoires were generated with immunoSEQ multiplex PCR, while TCRdb's copy carries only in-frame clones and drops some. The sample has about 130,000 clones; 75% to 95% are singletons. Material: blood. The receptors were sampled from a man younger than 35 in good health. CDR3s include the opening cysteine and the closing phenylalanine or tryptophan. D genes are given only for firm matches. Clone size is given for some rows only: seen once, a few or many times, or a class if the clone is expanded.

>TRBD1|.|TRBJ1-2|TRBV6-1
TGTGCCAGCAGTGAAGCCTTCAACAGGGGTAGCTACACCTTC
CASSEAFNRGSYTF
>TRBD1|.|TRBJ1-6|TRBV5-8
TGTGCCAGCATTAGACAGGGGGAATATAATTCACCCCTCCACTTT
CASIRQGEYNSPLHF
>.|.|TRBJ2-1|TRBV9
TGTGCCAGCAGCGTAGATTCAGGATCTTACAATGAGCAGTTCTTC
CASSVDSGSYNEQFF
>.|.|TRBJ1-2|TRBV12-3/TRBV12-4
TGTGCCAGCAGTTTAAAGAACTCGAATGGCTACACCTTC
CASSLKNSNGYTF
>.|.|TRBJ2-7|TRBV5-8
TGTGCCAGCAGCTTGGCCATAAGGGGAGGAGAGCAGTACTTC
CASSLAIRGGEQYF
>.|once|TRBJ2-5|TRBV14
TGTGCCAGCAGCAAGAGAGGGGTTGAGACCCAGTACTTC
CASSKRGVETQYF
>TRBD1|.|TRBJ1-3|TRBV2
TGTGCCAGCAGTGGGACGGGACAGGGACGAAACACCATATATTTT
CASSGTGQGRNTIYF
>.|.|TRBJ1-5|TRBV18
TGTGCCAGCTCACCACCGGGGGCGCGGGGACAGCCCCAGCATTTT
CASSPPGARGQPQHF
>.|.|TRBJ1-1|TRBV6-2/TRBV6-3
TGTGCCAGCAGTTACAGCTATGAAGCTTTCTTT
CASSYSYEAFF
>.|.|TRBJ2-1|TRBV9
TGTGCCAGCAGCGTAGCGGGGACCCCCAGTGAGCAGTTCTTC
CASSVAGTPSEQFF
>.|.|TRBJ2-7|TRBV6-5
TGTGCCAGCAGTTTCACTAGCAACTACGAGCAGTACTTC
CASSFTSNYEQYF
>.|.|TRBJ2-2|TRBV6-5
TGTGCCAGCGGGCGACTAGCCGGGGAGCTGTTTTTT
CASGRLAGELFF
>TRBD1|.|TRBJ2-2|TRBV6-5
TGTGCCAGCAGACCCGGGACAGCGAACACCGGGGAGCTGTTTTTT
CASRPGTANTGELFF
>.|.|TRBJ1-3|TRBV19
TGTGCCAGTCATAGTCGGTCGGGACCAAAGGCCAACACCATATATTTT
CASHSRSGPKANTIYF